These 19 T cell receptor beta chains were sequenced from one sample in a study of beta chain features in type 1 diabetes. All of the isolated RNA was reverse transcribed, so expressed TCRB transcripts were sequenced. Libraries were prepared by immunoSEQ multiplex PCR; TCRdb keeps only in-frame clonotypes and omits some of them. This repertoire shows some 270,000 clones, around 14% found once; its top ten account for roughly 0.028%. The sequencing input was naive CD4+ T cells from blood. The receptors originated from a woman between 40 and 50 years old in good health.

This clone was seen a few times. The CDR3 bases are TGTGCCAGCAGCTTAGATTCTGGACAGGGGGCCCTGGGGCAGTACTTC. Its translation is CASSLDSGQGALGQYF. J is TRBJ2-7 and V is TRBV7-9; 11 bases are shared with TRBD1. Germline CDR1 reads SEHNR; CDR2 reads FQNEAQ (reference sequence). V was pared by 1 base and J by 9 bases, with 11 bases of the junction left unmatched. The CDR3 extends over 16 amino acids.

Of note for this clone: Other DNA sequences in the same sample also yield this CDR3. V is TRBV9 and J is TRBJ2-7, with unresolved D. CDR1 and CDR2 from the germline V gene are SGDLS and YYNGEE. The V and J ends lost 0 bases and 7 bases respectively, with 11 bases between them. The CDR3 is made up of 13 amino acids. The CDR3 DNA is TGTGCCAGCAGCGTAGCTACTTCGGGTGAGCAGTACTTC. It translates to CASSVATSGEQYF.

The V gene is TRBV14, the J gene TRBJ1-2; D not certain. The germline gives CDR1 SGHDN, CDR2 FVKESK. CDR3 length equals 14 residues. V lost 2 bases and J lost 8, with 15 bases in between. Here the CDR3 DNA reads TGTGCCAGCAGCCAAAGAACCGGGATTCGCGGCTACACCTTC. Amino acid sequence: CASSQRTGIRGYTF.

This clone occurred a few times. V and J are TRBV5-6 and TRBJ2-2; TRBD2 aligns across 8 bases. The CDR3 length is 14 residues. V shed 4 bases and J 4 bases; nucleotides not matched to a gene: 3. Germline V CDR1 and CDR2: SGHDT, YYEEEE. The CDR3 coding sequence is TGTGCCAGCAGCCTAGCGGGTGGCACCGGGGAGCTGTTTTTT. Encoded protein: CASSLAGGTGELFF.

This clone was seen once. The rearrangement uses TRBV5-1 and TRBJ2-3, with TRBD1 identical over 8 bases. Trimming at V came to 2 bases and at J to 2 bases, leaving 1 base not matched to a gene. The V gene's germline CDR1 is SGHRS and CDR2 YFSETQ. The CDR3 extends over 14 amino acids. The CDR3 sequence: CASSLQGVTDTQYF. For the CDR3, the DNA is TGCGCCAGCAGCTTACAGGGGGTCACAGATACGCAGTATTTT. The variable domain in full, with the rest retrieved from reference TRBV5-1 and TRBJ2-3, is KAGVTQTPRYLIKTRGQQVTLSCSPISGHRSVSWYQQTPGQGLQFLFEYFSETQRNKGNFPGRFSGRQFSNSRSEMNVSTLELGDSALYLCASSLQGVTDTQYFGPGTRLTVL.

The chain joins TRBV5-6 to TRBJ2-3, with 8 bases aligning to TRBD1. The germline gives CDR1 SGHDT, CDR2 YYEEEE. The CDR3 sequence is 13 residues long. V shed 5 bases, J shed 2 bases, and the junction held 1 base outside the gene matches. Here the CDR3 DNA reads TGTGCCAGCAGGGACAGGGCCACAGATACGCAGTATTTT. Its protein product is CASRDRATDTQYF.

The genes are TRBV5-1 and TRBJ1-2; a possible D gene is TRBD1 (5 bases). Trimming took 4 bases from V and 2 from J, leaving 15 bases between them. From germline, CDR1 is SGHRS and CDR2 YFSETQ. The CDR3 contains 15 residues. The CDR3 sequence is CASSPAFGGNYGYTF. CDR3 DNA sequence: TGCGCCAGCAGCCCGGCCTTCGGGGGAAACTATGGCTACACCTTC.

The rearrangement links TRBV5-4 to TRBJ1-1, with TRBD1 matching over 9 bases. The CDR3 length is 14 residues. Germline V lookup: CDR1 SGHNT, CDR2 YYREEE (reference sequence). The ends lost 4 bases at V and 3 bases at J; junction bases unmatched: 4. The CDR3 DNA is TGTGCCAGCAGCCTACAGGGGGCGGACACTGAAGCTTTCTTT. This translates into CASSLQGADTEAFF. Full variable domain (outside the CDR3, taken from reference TRBV5-4 and TRBJ1-1): ETGVTQSPTHLIKTRGQQVTLRCSSQSGHNTVSWYQQALGQGPQFIFQYYREEENGRGNFPPRFSGLQFPNYSSELNVNALELDDSALYLCASSLQGADTEAFFGQGTRLTVV.

This clone has a single count. The V gene is TRBV18, the J gene TRBJ2-1; D possibly corresponds to TRBD2 (5 bases). V gave up 3 bases and J gave up 3 bases, with 12 bases separating them. Germline lookup yields CDR1 KGHSH and CDR2 LQKENI. The CDR3 consists of 15 residues. CDR3 coding DNA: TGTGCCAGCTCACCCCCCAGTCGGGACTACAATGAGCAGTTCTTC. Translation gives CASSPPSRDYNEQFF.

The chain combines TRBV11-2 with TRBJ2-7; no reliable D call. V lost 2 bases to trimming and J lost 3 bases, with 17 bases between them. This CDR3 spans 16 amino acids. Germline-derived CDR1 and CDR2 are SGHAT and FQNNGV. DNA for the CDR3: TGTGCCAGCAGCTTAATACCAGTACCGTTAAACTACGAGCAGTACTTC. This translates into CASSLIPVPLNYEQYF.

The rearrangement joins TRBV5-8 to TRBJ1-5, with TRBD1 as a possible D gene (5 bases). The germline CDR1 and CDR2 sequences are SGHTS and YDEGEE. CDR3 length equals 15 residues. V lost 4 bases, J lost 10 bases, and 21 bases lay in between. In DNA, the CDR3 is TGTGCCAGCAGCCAGACGGGACTGACTCTATCCCCCCAGCATTTT. Translated: CASSQTGLTLSPQHF.

This clone was counted between two and nine times. V gene TRBV18 combines with J gene TRBJ2-2; D not certain. The CDR3 has 13 amino acids. The germline V and J ends were trimmed by 3 bases and 5 bases, with 7 bases remaining between them. Germline V gene data show CDR1 as KGHSH and CDR2 as LQKENI. This CDR3 is CASSPRRTGELFF. In DNA form, the CDR3 reads TGTGCCAGCTCACCTCGGCGGACCGGGGAGCTGTTTTTT.

This rearrangement joins TRBV6-6 to TRBJ2-7, with D perhaps matching TRBD1 (6 bases). From germline, CDR1 is MNHNY and CDR2 SVGAGI (reference sequence). This CDR3 is 13 amino acids long. Trimming took off 10 bases at V and 0 bases at J, with 13 bases between the two ends. For the CDR3, the DNA is TGTGCCATACGGCAGGGGTCCTCCTACGAGCAGTACTTC. It codes for CAIRQGSSYEQYF.

The chain combines TRBV7-9 with TRBJ2-7; D may be TRBD1 (5 bases). This CDR3 contains 13 residues. Germline V gene lookup returns CDR1 SEHNR and CDR2 FQNEAQ (reference sequence). V shed 3 bases and J shed 6 bases, with 12 bases lying between them. CDR3 nucleotides: TGTGCCAGCAGCTTTAGTACAGGCGGCGAGCAGTACTTC. Translation gives CASSFSTGGEQYF. Based on the CDR3 plus reference TRBV7-9 and TRBJ2-7, the full variable domain is DTGVSQNPRHKITKRGQNVTFRCDPISEHNRLYWYRQTLGQGPEFLTYFQNEAQLEKSRLLSDRFSAERPKGSFSTLEIQRTEQGDSAMYLCASSFSTGGEQYFGPGTRLTVT.

This clone was recorded a few times. The rearrangement joins TRBV5-1 to TRBJ1-2; 12 bases are a match to TRBD1. Germline trimming cut 4 bases from V and 4 bases from J; bases unmatched to any gene: 5. This CDR3 comprises 15 residues. Looked up from germline, CDR1 is SGHRS and CDR2 is YFSETQ. The CDR3 loop reads CASSAGTGGFYGYTF. The CDR3 coding sequence is TGCGCCAGCAGCGCGGGGACAGGGGGCTTCTATGGCTACACCTTC.

This clone came up a few times. The rearrangement joins TRBV12-5 to TRBJ1-2, with 8 bases that match TRBD1. The J segment lost 4 bases and the V segment lost 5 bases, leaving 12 bases of the junction unmatched. Germline V lookup: CDR1 LGHNT, CDR2 FRNRAP. The CDR3 has 16 residues. The CDR3: CASGLATPGGAYGYTF. The DNA for the CDR3 is TGTGCTAGTGGTCTTGCGACCCCAGGGGGCGCCTATGGCTACACCTTC.

This clone was seen a handful of times. This rearrangement joins TRBV5-4 to TRBJ1-4, with D perhaps matching TRBD1 (6 bases). CDR3 length equals 15 residues. V was pared by 3 bases and J by 2 bases, with 11 bases between. Germline V gives CDR1 SGHNT, CDR2 YYREEE (reference sequence). CDR3 sequence: CASSSTGPTNEKLFF. CDR3 DNA sequence: TGTGCCAGCAGCTCAACAGGGCCCACTAATGAAAAACTGTTTTTT.

V gene TRBV4-2 combines with J gene TRBJ1-2; D perhaps matches TRBD1 (5 bases). Trimming took off 2 bases at V and 1 base at J, with 8 bases between the two ends. Germline assignment: CDR1 LGHNA and CDR2 YNFKEQ. CDR3 length: 14 residues. The CDR3 loop reads CASSQQTDNYGYTF. CDR3 nucleotide sequence: TGTGCCAGCAGCCAACAGACAGATAACTATGGCTACACCTTC.

This clone appeared once. The chain combines TRBV9 with TRBJ2-3; 7 positions agree with TRBD2. V was pared by 7 bases and J by 0 bases, with 2 bases of the junction left unmatched. CDR3 length: 13 residues. CDR1 is SGDLS, CDR2 YYNGEE, per germline. The CDR3: CASRRGSTDTQYF. The CDR3 nucleotides are TGTGCCAGCCGGCGGGGGAGCACAGATACGCAGTATTTT.